The present T cell receptor beta chain was sequenced within a study of blood T cell repertoires in COVID-19. Recruitment covered about 25 US areas and drew participants whose ages spanned roughly 18 to 95 years. This CDR3 has 14 amino acids. Germline assignment: CDR1 SNHLY and CDR2 FYNNEI. Trimming left V 10 bases short and J 2 bases short, with 14 bases between. TCRdb's table, derived via immunoSEQ multiplex PCR, lists solely in-frame clones and lacks some. The data hold 350,000 to 400,000 clones, with 85% to 90% observed a single time. The sample taken for sequencing was PBMCs or T cells enriched from blood (not recorded which). The clonotype comes from a man aged 18 to 35 who had recovered from COVID-19. The rearrangement uses TRBV2 and TRBJ1-4; no clear D gene. The CDR3: CATNRDTTNEKLFF. The CDR3 nucleotides read TGTGCCACCAACCGCGACACGACTAATGAAAAACTGTTTTTT.